Sequencing of this T cell receptor beta chain was carried out in a study of cytomegalovirus exposure and HLA in healthy donors. Notes on the study in general: Per published reports, the classifier diagnosed cytomegalovirus status with high specificity and sensitivity. It was found in a later analysis that first-cohort TCR clusters tended to co-occur in the 90 to 150 validation repertoires. Cytomegalovirus association was assigned to about 150 TCR beta chains. Most TCR sequences were rare, but some public TCRs occurred in many donors.

Assay: immunoSEQ multiplex PCR; the TCRdb copy retains only in-frame clones and omits some. Among 200,000 to 250,000 clones, about nine tenths were seen once, and the ten largest hold roughly 2%. On this clone itself: The antigen remains undetermined.

Unmatched junction bases numbered 12, after V lost 9 bases and J lost 9 bases. Germline V CDR1 and CDR2: SNHLY, FYNNEI. The CDR3 sequence is 15 residues long. V is TRBV2 and J is TRBJ2-1, with 12 bases lining up with TRBD1. The sequence was obtained from a woman younger than 35 in good health and CMV-seropositive. Input material: PBMCs. The CDR3 DNA reads as TGTGCCAGTGAGGATTCCGGGACAGGGGGCTTTGAGCAGTTCTTC. Protein product: CASEDSGTGGFEQFF.